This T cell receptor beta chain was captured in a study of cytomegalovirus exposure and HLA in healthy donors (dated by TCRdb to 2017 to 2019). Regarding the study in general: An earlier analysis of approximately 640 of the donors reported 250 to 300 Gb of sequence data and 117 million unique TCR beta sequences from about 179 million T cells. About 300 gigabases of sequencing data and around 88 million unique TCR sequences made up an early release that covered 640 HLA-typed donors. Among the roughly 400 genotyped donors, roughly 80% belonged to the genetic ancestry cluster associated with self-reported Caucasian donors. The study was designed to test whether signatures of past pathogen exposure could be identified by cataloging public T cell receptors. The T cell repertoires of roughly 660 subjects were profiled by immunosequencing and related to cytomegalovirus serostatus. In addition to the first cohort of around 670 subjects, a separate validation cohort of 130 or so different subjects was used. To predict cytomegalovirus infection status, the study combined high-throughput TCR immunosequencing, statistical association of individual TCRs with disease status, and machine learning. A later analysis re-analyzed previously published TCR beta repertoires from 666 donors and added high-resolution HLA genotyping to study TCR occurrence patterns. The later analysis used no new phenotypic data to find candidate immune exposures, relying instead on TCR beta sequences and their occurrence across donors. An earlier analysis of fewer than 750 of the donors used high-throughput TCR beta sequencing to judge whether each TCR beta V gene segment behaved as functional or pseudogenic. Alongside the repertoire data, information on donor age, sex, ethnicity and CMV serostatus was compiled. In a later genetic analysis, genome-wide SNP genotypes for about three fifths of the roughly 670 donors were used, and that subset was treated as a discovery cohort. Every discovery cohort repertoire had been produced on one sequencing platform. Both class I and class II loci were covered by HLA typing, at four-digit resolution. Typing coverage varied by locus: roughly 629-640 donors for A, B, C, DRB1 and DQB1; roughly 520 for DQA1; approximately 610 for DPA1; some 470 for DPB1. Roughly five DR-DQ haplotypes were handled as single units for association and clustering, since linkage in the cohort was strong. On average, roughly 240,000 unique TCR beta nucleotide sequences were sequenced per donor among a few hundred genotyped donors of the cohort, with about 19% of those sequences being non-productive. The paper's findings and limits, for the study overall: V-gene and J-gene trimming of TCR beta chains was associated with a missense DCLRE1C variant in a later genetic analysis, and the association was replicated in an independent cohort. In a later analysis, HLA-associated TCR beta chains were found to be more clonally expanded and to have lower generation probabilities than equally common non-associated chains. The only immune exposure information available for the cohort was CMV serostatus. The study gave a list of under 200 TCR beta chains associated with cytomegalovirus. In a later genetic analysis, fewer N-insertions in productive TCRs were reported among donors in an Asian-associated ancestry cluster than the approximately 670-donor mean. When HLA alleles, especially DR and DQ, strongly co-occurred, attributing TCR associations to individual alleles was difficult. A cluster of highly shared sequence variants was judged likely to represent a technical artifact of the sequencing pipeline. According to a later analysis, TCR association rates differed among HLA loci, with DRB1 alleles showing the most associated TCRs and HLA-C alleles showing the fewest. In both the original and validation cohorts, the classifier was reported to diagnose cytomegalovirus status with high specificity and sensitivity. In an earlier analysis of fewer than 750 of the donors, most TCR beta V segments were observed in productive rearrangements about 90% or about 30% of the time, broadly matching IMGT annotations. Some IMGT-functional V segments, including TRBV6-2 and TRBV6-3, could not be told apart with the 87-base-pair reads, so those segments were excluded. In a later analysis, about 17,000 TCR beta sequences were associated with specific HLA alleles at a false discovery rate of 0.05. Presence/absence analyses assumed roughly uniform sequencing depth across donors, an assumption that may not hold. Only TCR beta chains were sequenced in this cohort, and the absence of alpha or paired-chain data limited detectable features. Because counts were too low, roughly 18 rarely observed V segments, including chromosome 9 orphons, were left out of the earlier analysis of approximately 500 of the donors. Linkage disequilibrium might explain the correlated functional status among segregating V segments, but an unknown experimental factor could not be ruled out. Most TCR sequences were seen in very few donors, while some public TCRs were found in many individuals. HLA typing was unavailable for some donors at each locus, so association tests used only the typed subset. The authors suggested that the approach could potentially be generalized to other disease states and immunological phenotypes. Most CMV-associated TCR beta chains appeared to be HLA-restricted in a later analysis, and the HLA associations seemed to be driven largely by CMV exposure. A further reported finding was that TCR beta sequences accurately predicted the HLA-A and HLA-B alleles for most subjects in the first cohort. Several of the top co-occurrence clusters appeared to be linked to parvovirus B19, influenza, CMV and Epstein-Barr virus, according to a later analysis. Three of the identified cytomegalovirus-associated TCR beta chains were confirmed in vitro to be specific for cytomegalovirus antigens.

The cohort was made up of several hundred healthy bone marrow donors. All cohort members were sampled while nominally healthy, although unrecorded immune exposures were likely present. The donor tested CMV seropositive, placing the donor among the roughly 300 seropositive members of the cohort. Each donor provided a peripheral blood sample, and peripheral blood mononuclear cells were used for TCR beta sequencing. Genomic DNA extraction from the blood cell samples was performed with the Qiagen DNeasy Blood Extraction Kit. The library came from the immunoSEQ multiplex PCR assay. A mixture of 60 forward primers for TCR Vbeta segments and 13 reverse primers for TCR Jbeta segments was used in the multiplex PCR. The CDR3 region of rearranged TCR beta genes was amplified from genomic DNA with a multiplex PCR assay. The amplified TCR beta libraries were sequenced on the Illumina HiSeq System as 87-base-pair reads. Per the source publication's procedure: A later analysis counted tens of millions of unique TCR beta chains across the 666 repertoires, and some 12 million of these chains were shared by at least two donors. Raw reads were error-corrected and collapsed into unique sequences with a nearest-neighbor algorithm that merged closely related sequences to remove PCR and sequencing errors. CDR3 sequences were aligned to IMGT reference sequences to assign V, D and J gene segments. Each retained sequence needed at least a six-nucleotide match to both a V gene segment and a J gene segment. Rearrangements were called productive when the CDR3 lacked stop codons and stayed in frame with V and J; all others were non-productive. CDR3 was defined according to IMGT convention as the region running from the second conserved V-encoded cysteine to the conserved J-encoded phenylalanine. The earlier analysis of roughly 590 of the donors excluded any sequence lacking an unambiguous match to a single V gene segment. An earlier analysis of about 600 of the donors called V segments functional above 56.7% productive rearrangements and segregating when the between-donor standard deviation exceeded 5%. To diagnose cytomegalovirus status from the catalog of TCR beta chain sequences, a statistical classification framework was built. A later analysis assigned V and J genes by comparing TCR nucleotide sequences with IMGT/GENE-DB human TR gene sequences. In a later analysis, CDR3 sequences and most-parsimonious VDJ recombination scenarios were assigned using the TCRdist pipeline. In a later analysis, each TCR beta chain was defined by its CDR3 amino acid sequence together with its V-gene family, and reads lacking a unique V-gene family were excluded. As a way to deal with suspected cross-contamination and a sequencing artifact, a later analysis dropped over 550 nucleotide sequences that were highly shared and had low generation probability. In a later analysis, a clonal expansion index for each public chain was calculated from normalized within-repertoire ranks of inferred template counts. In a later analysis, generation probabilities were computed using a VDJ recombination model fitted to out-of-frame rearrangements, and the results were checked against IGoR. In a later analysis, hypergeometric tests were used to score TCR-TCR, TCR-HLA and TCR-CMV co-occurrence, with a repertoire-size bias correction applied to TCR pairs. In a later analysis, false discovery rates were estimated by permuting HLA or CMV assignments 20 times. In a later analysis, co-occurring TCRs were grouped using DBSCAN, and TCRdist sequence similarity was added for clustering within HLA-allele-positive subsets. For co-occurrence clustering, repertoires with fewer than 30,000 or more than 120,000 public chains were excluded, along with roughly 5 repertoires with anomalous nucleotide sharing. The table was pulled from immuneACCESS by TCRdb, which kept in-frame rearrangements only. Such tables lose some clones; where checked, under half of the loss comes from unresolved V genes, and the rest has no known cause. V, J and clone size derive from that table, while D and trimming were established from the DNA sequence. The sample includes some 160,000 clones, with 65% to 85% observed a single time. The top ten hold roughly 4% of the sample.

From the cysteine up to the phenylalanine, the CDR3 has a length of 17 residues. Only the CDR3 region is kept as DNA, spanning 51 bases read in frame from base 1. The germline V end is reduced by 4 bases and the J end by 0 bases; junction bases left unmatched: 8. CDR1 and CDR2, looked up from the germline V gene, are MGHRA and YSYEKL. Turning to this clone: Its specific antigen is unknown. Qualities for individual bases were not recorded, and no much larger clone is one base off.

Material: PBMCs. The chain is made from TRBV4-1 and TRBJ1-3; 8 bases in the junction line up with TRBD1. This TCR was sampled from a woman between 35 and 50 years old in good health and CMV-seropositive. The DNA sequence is TGCGCCAGCAGCCCACCGACAGGGGTTAGCTCTGGAAACACCATATATTTT. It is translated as CASSPPTGVSSGNTIYF.